These 25 T cell receptor beta chains originate from one sample sequenced in a study of blood T cells in healthy people across ages. A second PCR of 7 to 11 cycles used a sample-barcoded 5' primer and a J-beta primer mix. TCRdb used MiXCR to reprocess the 5' RACE reads, holding one entry per CDR3 protein. The data hold fewer than 2,000,000 distinct CDR3 sequences, with around 40% observed a single time. Sequenced: blood. The receptors come from a human donor in good health.

The chain recombines TRBV29-1 with TRBJ2-5; no clear D. V lost 1 base to trimming and J lost 6 bases, with 15 bases between them. The CDR3 has 14 residues. CDR1 is SQVTM and CDR2 is ANQGSEA in the germline V gene. The CDR3 reads CSVEGSRVGKTQYF. The CDR3 DNA is TGCAGCGTTGAAGGGAGCCGGGTTGGAAAGACCCAGTACTTC. The variable domain in full, completed from reference TRBV29-1 and TRBJ2-5, reads SAVISQKPSRDICQRGTSLTIQCQVDSQVTMMFWYRQQPGQSLTLIATANQGSEATYESGFVIDKFPISRPNLTFSTLTVSNMSPEDSSIYLCSVEGSRVGKTQYFGPGTRLLVL.

This clonotype has at least ten counts. The V and J genes are TRBV4-1 and TRBJ2-1; 7 nucleotides align to TRBD2. CDR1 MGHRA and CDR2 YSYEKL come from the germline V gene. The trim removed 3 bases at V and 9 bases at J, leaving 5 bases unmatched. The CDR3 is 13 amino acids. The CDR3 nucleotides read TGCGCCAGCAGCCAGGGGGGGGGACGTGAGCAGTTCTTC. It encodes CASSQGGGREQFF.

The V gene is TRBV10-3, the J gene TRBJ2-3, with 10 nucleotides matching TRBD2. V gave up 6 bases and J gave up 1 base; unmatched junction bases: 4. The V gene's germline CDR1 is ENHRY and CDR2 SYGVKD. This CDR3 spans 15 amino acids. CDR3 nucleotides: TGTGCCATCAGGGGGCTAGCGGGGGGCACAGATACGCAGTATTTT. Residues: CAIRGLAGGTDTQYF.

This clonotype was detected only once. This sequence joins TRBV3-1 and TRBJ2-4; unclear D gene. V gave up 1 base and J gave up 0 bases, with 4 bases separating them. Germline V CDR1 and CDR2: LGHDT, YNNKEL (reference sequence). This CDR3 is 14 amino acids long. The CDR3 nucleotides read TGTGCCAGCAGCCAAGTGTTAGCCAAAAACATTCAGTACTTC. Translation: CASSQVLAKNIQYF.

This rearrangement joins TRBV29-1 to TRBJ2-3, with D unresolved. Trimming took 4 bases from V and 2 from J, leaving 13 bases between them. Germline lookup yields CDR1 SQVTM and CDR2 ANQGSEA. The CDR3 is 14 amino acids. The CDR3 bases are TGCAGCGTTGGCACAGCGCAATTCACAGATACGCAGTATTTT. This codes for CSVGTAQFTDTQYF.

This chain connects TRBV20-1 to TRBJ1-1, with a weak D call TRBD1 (5 bases). There are 15 residues in the CDR3. CDR1 is DFQATT, CDR2 SNEGSKA, per germline (reference sequence). Trimming stripped 0 bases from V and 5 bases from J, with 16 bases between. CDR3 bases: TGCAGTGCTAGAGATAGGGCACCGGGGGGTACTGAAGCTTTCTTT. This translates into CSARDRAPGGTEAFF.

This chain connects TRBV4-1 to TRBJ1-2; unclear D gene. This CDR3 comprises 13 residues. Germline V gene data show CDR1 as MGHRA and CDR2 as YSYEKL. The V end was cut by 3 bases, the J end by 2 bases, with 7 bases between. The chain's CDR3 is CASSHPENYGYTF. As DNA, the CDR3 is TGCGCCAGCAGCCACCCTGAAAACTATGGCTACACCTTC.

This clonotype was seen a handful of times. V usage is TRBV20-1 and J usage is TRBJ2-1, with 11 bases aligning to TRBD2. The CDR3 length is 14 residues. From germline, CDR1 is DFQATT and CDR2 SNEGSKA (reference sequence). J lost 3 bases, V lost 3 bases, and 1 base had no gene match. In DNA, the CDR3 is TGCAGTGCTAGGACTAGCGGGGTCTACAATGAGCAGTTCTTC. Translated, it gives CSARTSGVYNEQFF.

This chain links TRBV20-1 with TRBJ1-2, with D possibly being TRBD1 (6 bases). Germline CDR1 is DFQATT and CDR2 is SNEGSKA (reference sequence). Trimming left V 2 bases short and J 5 bases short, with 12 bases between. The CDR3 length is 13 residues. The chain's CDR3 is CSARRQGTYGYTF. The CDR3 nucleotides read TGCAGTGCTAGACGGCAGGGGACGTATGGCTACACCTTC.

This clonotype was observed a handful of times. The V gene is TRBV29-1, the J gene TRBJ2-5; the match to TRBD2 covers 13 bases. The length of the CDR3 is 15 residues. Germline CDR1 reads SQVTM; CDR2 reads ANQGSEA. Unmatched junction bases numbered 5, after V lost 3 bases and J lost 4 bases. CDR3 loop: CSVDGLAGEGETQYF. The CDR3 region has the DNA TGCAGCGTTGACGGACTAGCGGGGGAAGGAGAGACCCAGTACTTC.

This clonotype was detected ten times or more. This rearrangement joins TRBV15 to TRBJ2-7, with 10 nucleotides matching TRBD1. Germline CDR1 is LNHNV and CDR2 is YYDKDF (reference sequence). V shed 1 base and J 2 bases; nucleotides not matched to a gene: 2. This CDR3 contains 15 residues. The CDR3 is CATSRGGQGAYEQYF. In DNA form, the CDR3 reads TGTGCCACCAGCAGAGGAGGACAGGGGGCCTACGAGCAGTACTTC.

The chain's CDR3 is CASSLVPADYGYTF. The CDR3 region has the DNA TGTGCCAGCAGCTTGGTCCCGGCGGACTATGGCTACACCTTC. This chain uses TRBV5-5 with TRBJ1-2; D is uncertain. This CDR3 has 14 residues. Germline CDR1 and CDR2: SGHKS and YYEKEE (reference sequence). With 0 bases removed from V and 3 bases from J, the gap between germline ends came to 9 bases. Filled out from reference TRBV5-5 and TRBJ1-2, the complete variable domain reads DAGVTQSPTHLIKTRGQQVTLRCSPISGHKSVSWYQQVLGQGPQFIFQYYEKEERGRGNFPDRFSARQFPNYSSELNVNALLLGDSALYLCASSLVPADYGYTFGSGTRLTVV.

This clonotype was seen more than once but under ten times. J is TRBJ1-5 and V is TRBV5-6, with D unresolved. The V end was cut by 0 bases, the J end by 5 bases, with 9 bases between. Germline assignment: CDR1 SGHDT and CDR2 YYEEEE. The CDR3 totals 14 residues. Here the CDR3 reads CASSLGSFDQPQHF. CDR3 DNA: TGTGCCAGCAGCTTGGGAAGTTTCGATCAGCCCCAGCATTTT.

This clonotype appeared a few times. The chain is built from TRBV4-3 and TRBJ2-7; 8 bases are a match to TRBD2. CDR3 size: 17 residues. Per the germline V gene, CDR1 is LGHNA and CDR2 is YSLEER. After removal of 1 base from V and 3 bases from J, the junction contained 11 bases not matched to a gene. The CDR3 loop reads CASSQGSGLASIYEQYF. The CDR3, as DNA: TGCGCCAGCAGCCAAGGGAGCGGACTAGCTTCGATCTACGAGCAGTACTTC.

This chain connects TRBV7-2 to TRBJ2-1; 8 positions match TRBD1. Germline CDR1 SGHTA, CDR2 FQGNSA. This CDR3 is built from 14 residues. V lost 1 base and J lost 10; bases outside the gene matches: 6. The CDR3 DNA follows: TGTGCCAGCAGCTTAGAGTCAGGGGGCTACGAGCAGTTCTTC. The encoded protein is CASSLESGGYEQFF.

The chain joins TRBV20-1 to TRBJ1-1; unclear D gene. The CDR3 contains 14 residues. Trimming pared 5 bases from V and 6 bases from J, leaving 19 bases between. Looked up from germline, CDR1 is DFQATT and CDR2 is SNEGSKA (reference sequence). In DNA, the CDR3 is TGCAGTGCTGCACAACCACTCGGAGGGTCTGAAGCTTTCTTT. This gives the protein CSAAQPLGGSEAFF.

This clonotype was observed at least ten times. The chain is built from TRBV5-1 and TRBJ2-7; possible D gene TRBD1, 6 bases. CDR1 is SGHRS and CDR2 is YFSETQ in the germline V gene. The V end was cut by 4 bases, the J end by 4 bases, with 24 bases between. This CDR3 comprises 17 residues. The CDR3 DNA is TGCGCCAGCAGCCTTCTACACCCGCAGGGGAGCGTATACGAGCAGTACTTC. Its translation: CASSLLHPQGSVYEQYF.

This clonotype was counted between two and nine times. The rearrangement links TRBV10-3 to TRBJ1-2; D not resolved. This CDR3 region has 13 residues. Trimming stripped 3 bases from V and 6 bases from J, with 11 bases between. Per germline, CDR1 ENHRY and CDR2 SYGVKD. The DNA of the CDR3 is TGTGCCATCAGTGAAAGAGGGAGGGATGGCTACACCTTC. It yields the protein CAISERGRDGYTF.

Only a few counts were recorded for this clonotype. The chain is built from TRBV29-1 and TRBJ2-3, with D perhaps matching TRBD2 (7 bases). The germline CDR1 and CDR2 sequences are SQVTM and ANQGSEA. The CDR3 length is 16 residues. Between the trimmed V and J ends, which lost 6 bases and 2 bases, there was a span of 21 bases. The CDR3 nucleotides are TGCAGCGTGGGGGGGGGCGAGACCGGGAACACAGATACGCAGTATTTT. This codes for CSVGGGETGNTDTQYF.

The chain has TRBV12-3 or TRBV12-4 and TRBJ1-5, with D tentatively TRBD1 (5 bases). V was cut by 5 bases and J by 2 bases, with 19 bases left in between. The CDR3 is made up of 17 amino acids. The CDR3: CASSLGPRDFGNQPQHF. The CDR3 coding sequence is TGTGCCAGCAGTCTGGGACCGCGGGATTTTGGCAATCAGCCCCAGCATTTT.

V is TRBV10-3 and J is TRBJ2-1; the D gene could be TRBD1 or TRBD2 (6 bases each). Germline V gene sequence: CDR1 ENHRY, CDR2 SYGVKD. This CDR3 has 14 residues. Trimming removed 6 bases from V and 13 bases from J, with 22 bases in between. The CDR3 protein is CAIRPGQGGNIQFF. CDR3 in DNA: TGTGCCATCAGACCAGGTCAAGGGGGGAACATTCAGTTCTTC.

The chain employs TRBV7-2 and TRBJ2-1; D might be TRBD2 (6 bases). The CDR3 is 14 amino acids. Trimming left V 7 bases short and J 6 bases short, with 16 bases between. CDR1 is SGHTA, CDR2 FQGNSA, per germline. The CDR3, as DNA: TGTGCCAGCAACTATACCGGGAGCCTCAATGAGCAGTTCTTC. This sequence encodes CASNYTGSLNEQFF.

DNA for the CDR3: TGTGCCAGCAGCTTGTATGCCGGGGGCCAGGGGGAGAATGAGCAGTACTTC. Amino acids: CASSLYAGGQGENEQYF. The chain couples TRBV5-6 to TRBJ2-5; TRBD1 might be the D (7 bases). The length of the CDR3 is 17 residues. V lost 1 base and J 11 bases, leaving 27 bases between the germline ends. Germline V gives CDR1 SGHDT, CDR2 YYEEEE.

The chain employs TRBV3-1 and TRBJ2-7; no clear D gene. V lost 4 bases and J lost 5, with 9 bases in between. CDR3 size: 12 residues. Germline V gives CDR1 LGHDT, CDR2 YNNKEL (reference sequence). This CDR3 is CASSRSRNEQYF. The DNA for the CDR3 is TGTGCCAGCAGCCGAAGTCGTAACGAGCAGTACTTC.

This clonotype was counted many times. This sequence joins TRBV28 and TRBJ2-7, with D possibly TRBD1 on 6 matching bases. V was clipped by 5 bases and J by 2 bases, with 13 bases between them. Germline V lookup: CDR1 MDHEN, CDR2 SYDVKM. The CDR3 length is 14 residues. The CDR3 DNA reads TGTGCCAGCAGTCCAATGAGGACAGCCTACGAGCAGTACTTC. Amino acids: CASSPMRTAYEQYF.